Below are 24 T cell receptor beta chains sequenced from a single sample in a study of vaccination effects on CD4 cells after COVID-19. In the ViraFEST assay, antigen-specific CD4+ clonotypes were identified by expansion after peptide-pool stimulation. Culture lasted 10 days before CD4+ T cell isolation. Two-dose BNT162b2 or mRNA-1273 vaccination was given to participants. Their cognate antigens are unknown. Using immunoSEQ multiplex PCR, the repertoire was profiled, and TCRdb retains in-frame clones only, with some absent. The top ten clones hold more than 0.95% of a sample with 75,000 or so clones, about three quarters of them seen once. Sequences were derived from CD4+ T cells from PBMCs cultured with HCoV-OC43 spike peptides, sampled after COVID-19 vaccination. Specified subset: HCoV-OC43 spike overlapping peptide pool stimulation. Source of these receptors: a human donor who received a COVID-19 vaccine.

The chain links TRBV6-6 to TRBJ1-1; D is perhaps TRBD1 (5 bases). The CDR3 loop spans 14 amino acids. Deletions cut 4 bases from V and 4 bases from J, with 13 bases between. Germline V gene lookup returns CDR1 MNHNY and CDR2 SVGAGI (reference sequence). DNA of the CDR3: TGTGCCAGCAGTTTCAGGGTCTCGAGCACTGAAGCTTTCTTT. Amino acids: CASSFRVSSTEAFF.

The J gene is TRBJ2-7, the V gene TRBV6-5; the D gene is possibly TRBD2 (5 bases). The CDR3 totals 14 residues. The V gene's germline CDR1 is MNHEY and CDR2 SVGAGI. V lost 6 bases and J lost 5, with 17 bases in between. CDR3 protein: CASRAYRERDEQYV. In nucleotides, the CDR3 is TGTGCCAGCAGAGCATACCGGGAAAGGGACGAGCAGTACGTC.

This rearrangement joins TRBV9 to TRBJ2-5; 10 bases match TRBD2. Germline V gene sequence: CDR1 SGDLS, CDR2 YYNGEE. The CDR3 runs to 19 residues. V dropped 4 bases and J dropped 4; count of bases not matched to a gene: 19. CDR3 sequence (DNA): TGTGCCAGCAGCTTTGGACGTTTAGCGGGGGGCGGGGTAGGAGAGACCCAGTACTTC. It codes for CASSFGRLAGGGVGETQYF.

The chain combines TRBV19 with TRBJ1-5, with a possible D match to TRBD1 (5 bases). Trimming removed 8 bases from V and 0 bases from J, with 11 bases in between. The V gene's germline CDR1 is LNHDA and CDR2 SQIVND (reference sequence). This CDR3 is built from 14 residues. The chain's CDR3 is CASRQMNSNQPQHF. CDR3 nucleotide sequence: TGTGCCAGTCGACAGATGAATAGCAATCAGCCCCAGCATTTT.

The chain uses TRBV6-1 and TRBJ1-6; the match to TRBD1 covers 9 bases. Germline V lookup: CDR1 MNHNS, CDR2 SASEGT. The CDR3 is 18 amino acids. V was pared by 6 bases and J by 0 bases, with 9 bases of the junction left unmatched. The CDR3 DNA sequence: TGTGCCAGCAGCGAAAAGGGACAGGGCCCCTCCTATAATTCACCCCTCCACTTT. Residues: CASSEKGQGPSYNSPLHF.

This clone was found a few times. The V call is TRBV4-1, the J call TRBJ1-6; D might be TRBD1 (5 bases). This CDR3 is built from 16 residues. V dropped 2 bases and J dropped 3 bases, with 11 bases sitting between them. The V gene's germline CDR1 is MGHRA and CDR2 YSYEKL. The CDR3 coding sequence is TGCGCCAGCAGCCAATTCTCAGGGCTCTATAATTCACCCCTCCACTTT. Residues: CASSQFSGLYNSPLHF.

The V and J genes are TRBV10-1 and TRBJ1-4, with a weak D call TRBD1 (5 bases). CDR1 WNHNN and CDR2 SYGVQD come from the germline V gene (reference sequence). The CDR3 length is 15 residues. Trimming left V 6 bases short and J 7 bases short, with 18 bases between. CDR3 DNA: TGCGCCAGCAGCCCCGGGGGTTTCGGAAGTGAAAAACTGTTTTTT. Translated: CASSPGGFGSEKLFF.

V usage is TRBV10-2 and J usage is TRBJ2-1; D may be TRBD2 (7 bases). CDR1 is WSHSY and CDR2 is SAAADI in the germline V gene. The CDR3 covers 15 residues. Trimming cost V 0 bases and J 8 bases, with 14 bases left between them. In DNA form, the CDR3 reads TGCGCCAGCAGTGAGTCGGCGGGGGCGGGGGATGAGCAGTTCTTC. It specifies CASSESAGAGDEQFF.

This chain links TRBV19 with TRBJ1-5, with TRBD1 as a possible D gene (6 bases). Germline assignment: CDR1 LNHDA and CDR2 SQIVND (reference sequence). Trimming stripped 4 bases from V and 5 bases from J, with 18 bases between. This CDR3 is 16 amino acids long. The CDR3 DNA is TGTGCCAGTAGTAGGAGACCCCAAGGGGGATATCAGCCCCAGCATTTT. Its protein is CASSRRPQGGYQPQHF. The complete variable domain, with remaining parts taken from reference TRBV19 and TRBJ1-5, reads DGGITQSPKYLFRKEGQNVTLSCEQNLNHDAMYWYRQDPGQGLRLIYYSQIVNDFQKGDIAEGYSVSREKKESFPLTVTSAQKNPTAFYLCASSRRPQGGYQPQHFGDGTRLSIL.

This clone has only a few counts. Other DNA sequences in this sample translate to the same CDR3. This sequence joins TRBV18 and TRBJ2-5; no reliable D call. Between the trimmed V and J ends, which lost 1 base and 2 bases, there was a span of 5 bases. Germline loops: CDR1 KGHSH, CDR2 LQKENI. The CDR3 loop spans 13 amino acids. Here the CDR3 DNA reads TGTGCCAGCTCACCACAGGGACAAGAGACCCAGTACTTC. Translation: CASSPQGQETQYF.

V and J are TRBV15 and TRBJ2-1, with 9 bases that match TRBD1. After removal of 2 bases from V and 10 bases from J, the junction contained 9 bases not matched to a gene. CDR3 length: 15 amino acids. CDR1 is LNHNV and CDR2 is YYDKDF in the germline V gene (reference sequence). CDR3 region: CATSRQKGQGGEQFF. The CDR3 DNA reads as TGTGCCACCAGCAGACAAAAGGGACAGGGAGGAGAGCAGTTCTTC.

This clone was seen a few times. The chain is built from TRBV7-9 and TRBJ2-7; D is ambiguous. Germline CDR1 is SEHNR and CDR2 is FQNEAQ (reference sequence). V dropped 1 base and J dropped 5 bases, with 9 bases sitting between them. The CDR3 consists of 13 residues. The CDR3 loop reads CASSLEVGHEQYV. CDR3 nucleotides: TGTGCCAGCAGCTTAGAGGTAGGGCACGAGCAGTACGTC.

The rearrangement joins TRBV6-5 to TRBJ2-7; 10 nucleotides line up with TRBD1. The germline gives CDR1 MNHEY, CDR2 SVGAGI. The V gene end was trimmed by 5 bases and the J gene end by 5 bases; junction bases not matched to a gene: 9. This CDR3 is 15 amino acids long. Here the CDR3 reads CASSPSGTGVDEQYV. CDR3 nucleotide sequence: TGTGCCAGCAGTCCCTCCGGGACAGGGGTCGACGAGCAGTACGTC.

J is TRBJ2-2 and V is TRBV4-3, with D perhaps being TRBD1 or TRBD2 (6 bases each). Germline CDR1 LGHNA, CDR2 YSLEER. The CDR3 length is 16 residues. V was trimmed by 0 bases and J by 0 bases, leaving 8 bases between them. The CDR3 sequence: CASSQERGANTGELFF. The DNA for the CDR3 is TGCGCCAGCAGCCAAGAGAGGGGGGCGAACACCGGGGAGCTGTTTTTT.

This clone was seen only once. The chain uses TRBV5-4 and TRBJ2-5, with 7 bases matching TRBD1. Germline V gene lookup returns CDR1 SGHNT and CDR2 YYREEE (reference sequence). J was trimmed by 3 bases and V by 2 bases; bases with no gene match: 1. The CDR3 has 13 residues. The CDR3 loop is CASSLQGKETQYF. In nucleotides, the CDR3 is TGTGCCAGCAGCTTACAGGGGAAAGAGACCCAGTACTTC.

The chain combines TRBV14 with TRBJ1-1; unclear D gene. The ends were cut back, 1 base at V and 7 bases at J, with 16 bases in the middle. This CDR3 contains 15 residues. Germline loops: CDR1 SGHDN, CDR2 FVKESK. This CDR3 is CASSQGWVRSSEAFF. CDR3 coding DNA: TGTGCCAGCAGCCAAGGGTGGGTTAGGTCTAGTGAAGCTTTCTTT. Supplemented by reference TRBV14 and TRBJ1-1, the full variable domain reads EAGVTQFPSHSVIEKGQTVTLRCDPISGHDNLYWYRRVMGKEIKFLLHFVKESKQDESGMPNNRFLAERTGGTYSTLKVQPAELEDSGVYFCASSQGWVRSSEAFFGQGTRLTVV.

In this sample, this clone turned up a few times. The chain joins TRBV7-3 to TRBJ2-2, with D hard to call. Germline loops: CDR1 SGHTA, CDR2 FQGTGA. The CDR3 runs to 13 residues. Trimming took off 1 base at V and 7 bases at J, with 7 bases between the two ends. The CDR3 protein is CASSLNPRGELFF. CDR3 in DNA: TGTGCCAGCAGCTTAAACCCGCGCGGGGAGCTGTTTTTT.

The gene calls are TRBV3-1 (or the pseudogene TRBV3-2) and TRBJ1-1; D gene ambiguous. CDR3 length equals 13 residues. Per the germline V gene, CDR1 is LGHDT and CDR2 is YNNKEL (reference sequence). Trimming removed 3 bases from V and 2 bases from J, with 7 bases in between. CDR3 bases: TGTGCCAGCAGCCACCCACTCAACACTGAAGCTTTCTTT. Amino acid sequence: CASSHPLNTEAFF.

The chain is built from TRBV12-3 or TRBV12-4 and TRBJ1-2, with 7 bases fitting TRBD1. CDR3 size: 12 residues. With 10 bases clipped from V and 8 bases from J, the junction kept 10 bases outside the gene matches. CDR3 in amino acids: CAIERNRGGYTF. The CDR3 coding sequence is TGTGCCATCGAGCGCAACAGGGGCGGCTACACCTTC.

The V and J genes are TRBV18 and TRBJ1-1; the match to TRBD1 covers 10 bases. This CDR3 spans 14 amino acids. Germline CDR1 KGHSH, CDR2 LQKENI. V dropped 6 bases and J dropped 4; count of bases not matched to a gene: 5. The CDR3 spells CASSRRTGGTEAFF. In nucleotides, the CDR3 is TGTGCCAGCTCCCGCAGGACAGGGGGCACTGAAGCTTTCTTT.

This clone has a handful of counts. This chain uses TRBV14 with TRBJ2-1, with D possibly being TRBD2 (5 bases). V lost 5 bases and J lost 5, with 16 bases in between. There are 15 residues in the CDR3. Per germline, CDR1 SGHDN and CDR2 FVKESK. The CDR3 protein is CASSTQTGGHNEQFF. CDR3 nucleotide sequence: TGTGCCAGCAGCACGCAAACCGGAGGTCACAATGAGCAGTTCTTC. The full variable domain, its missing parts supplied by reference TRBV14 and TRBJ2-1, is EAGVTQFPSHSVIEKGQTVTLRCDPISGHDNLYWYRRVMGKEIKFLLHFVKESKQDESGMPNNRFLAERTGGTYSTLKVQPAELEDSGVYFCASSTQTGGHNEQFFGPGTRLTVL.

This chain joins TRBV4-1 and TRBJ1-2; tentatively, D is TRBD1 (6 bases). This CDR3 comprises 16 residues. The V gene lost 1 base and the J gene lost 4 bases, with 16 bases spanning the gap. Germline lookup yields CDR1 MGHRA and CDR2 YSYEKL. The chain's CDR3 is CASSQAPVSGAYGYTF. In DNA form, the CDR3 reads TGCGCCAGCAGCCAAGCCCCCGTTTCGGGGGCCTATGGCTACACCTTC.

The gene calls are TRBV21-1 and TRBJ2-1. TRBV21-1 is termed a pseudogene. This CDR3 has 19 residues. The DNA for the CDR3 is TGTGCCAGCAGCAAACCGTTCAGGACAGGGACTAGTGGGTATTGGGAGCAGTTCTTC. This gives the protein CASSKPFRTGTSGYWEQFF.

The gene calls are TRBV19 and TRBJ2-5; unclear D gene. The V end lost 3 bases, the J end lost 7 bases, and 12 bases lay between the germline ends. Germline loops: CDR1 LNHDA, CDR2 SQIVND (reference sequence). CDR3 length: 13 amino acids. The CDR3 DNA is TGTGCCAGTAGTATCCCCGGTCTCGGGACCCAGTACTTC. This sequence encodes CASSIPGLGTQYF.